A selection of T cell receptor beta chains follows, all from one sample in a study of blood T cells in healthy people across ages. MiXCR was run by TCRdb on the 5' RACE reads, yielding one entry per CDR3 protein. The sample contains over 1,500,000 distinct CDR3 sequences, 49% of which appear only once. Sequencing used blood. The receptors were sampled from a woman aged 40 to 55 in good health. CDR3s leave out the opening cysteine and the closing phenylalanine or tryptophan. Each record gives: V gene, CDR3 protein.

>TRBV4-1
ASSHRGGRDTQY
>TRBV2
ASTRQAANYGYT
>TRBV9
ASSVDDRVMGQETQY
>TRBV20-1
SAIAQPNYGYT
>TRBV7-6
ASSSPIETQY
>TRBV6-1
ASNRLEGTQY
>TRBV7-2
ASSLEGSSSYEQY
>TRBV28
ASRGGPDRFNEKLF
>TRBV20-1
SASSVSGGLSYEQY
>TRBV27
ASSLGGVRYEQF
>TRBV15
ATSREGGGNEQY
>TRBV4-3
ASSQELDPGAEDYGYT
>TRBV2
ASLRRDRVLAKNIQY
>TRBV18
ASSQDREWSPLH
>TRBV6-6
ASTRGSPNYEQY
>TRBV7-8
ASSGAGVTYNEQF
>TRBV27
ASSILTGTGENEKLF
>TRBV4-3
ASSQTIRGLIEKLF
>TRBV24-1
ATSDVQGADQPQH
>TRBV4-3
ASSQAPGLAGTDTQY
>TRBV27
ASRSTGSYGYT
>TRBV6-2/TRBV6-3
TSSPVLAGGVYEQF
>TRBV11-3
ASSWGNDEQY
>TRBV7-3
ASSPAGAGSSDNEQF
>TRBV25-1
ASSGTEPESIKPSSSYEQY
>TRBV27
ASSLGRTGKYNEQF
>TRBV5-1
ASSRDSSYGYT
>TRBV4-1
ASSSGLDSIFSYEQY
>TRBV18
ASSPQGGDTEAF
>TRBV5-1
ASTDSTGFNYGYT
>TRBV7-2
ASSLRDRLDEQY
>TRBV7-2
ASSSQWGASYNEQF
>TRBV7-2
ASSSSGPADTQY
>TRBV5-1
ASSPRQGGPYNEQF
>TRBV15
ATSRVREGPRSYEQY
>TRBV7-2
ASSLGTSKDEQF
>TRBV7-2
ASSLRTAGYGYT
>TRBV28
ASRQRGGLNEQF
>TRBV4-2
ASSQWGLAGVVDTQY
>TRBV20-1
SARGLRGGTDTQY
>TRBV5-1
ASSPAGQGYEQF
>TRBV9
ASSVGQGRYGYT
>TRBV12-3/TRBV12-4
ASSFGLGLDTQY
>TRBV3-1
ASSPTLAGGPYEQY
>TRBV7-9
ASSLMGPTGRRETQF
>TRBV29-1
SGDRAEDGYT
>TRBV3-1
ASSISGVADTQY
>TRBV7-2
ASSLTRGTEAF
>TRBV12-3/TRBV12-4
ASSRTALQYEQY
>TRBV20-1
SAPTTGGGDTQY
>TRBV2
ASSSGLAGGSEETQY
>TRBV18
ASSPQGIHNSPLH
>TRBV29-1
SVEMATAGYEQY
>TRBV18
ASSPLTGNQETQY
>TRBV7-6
ASSSPGTGMTEAF
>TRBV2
ASKDRRPRGEQY
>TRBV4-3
ASSPTKTTGGREQY
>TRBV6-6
ASSYSSGMNNEQF